The next 20 T cell receptor beta chains were all read from a single sample in a study of Ad26.COV2.S vaccination and SARS-CoV-2 variants. The treatment denotes: around 19 received Ad26.COV2.S at low or high dose, single or two shots; 5 received placebo; per-sample allocation not given. Sample collection was performed on day 63 after the first vaccine or placebo injection. Sequencing used immunoSEQ multiplex PCR; TCRdb keeps in-frame clones, though not all of them. Here the sample spans around 300,000 clones, around 89% being singletons. The sample in question was peripheral blood, obtained in a trial of Ad26.COV2.S vaccine versus placebo. The origin of the receptors is a person between 18 and 59 years old who received the Ad26.COV2.S COVID-19 vaccine or a placebo.

This sequence joins TRBV3-1 (or the pseudogene TRBV3-2) and TRBJ1-5; the match to TRBD1 covers 7 bases. This CDR3 region has 15 residues. Germline CDR1 and CDR2: LGHDT and YNNKEL (reference sequence). The ends lost 3 bases at V and 3 bases at J; junction bases unmatched: 5. The CDR3 loop is CASSQGQLDNQPQHF. CDR3 sequence (DNA): TGTGCCAGCAGCCAGGGACAGTTGGACAATCAGCCCCAGCATTTT.

The table lists this clone with a count of one. The rearrangement uses TRBV2 and TRBJ1-1; D remains unclear. V was pared by 5 bases and J by 1 base, with 11 bases between. The CDR3 runs to 14 residues. Germline loops: CDR1 SNHLY, CDR2 FYNNEI. CDR3 sequence reads: CASSSGRRNTEAFF. The CDR3 DNA follows: TGTGCCAGCAGTTCCGGACGGAGGAACACTGAAGCTTTCTTT.

The CDR3 reads CASSEGRVAYSPLHF. The CDR3 coding sequence is TGTGCCAGTAGTGAAGGACGAGTCGCTTATTCACCCCTCCACTTT. This rearrangement joins TRBV19 to TRBJ1-6; D remains unclear. From germline, CDR1 is LNHDA and CDR2 SQIVND (reference sequence). The CDR3 is made up of 15 amino acids. Trimming shortened V by 5 bases and J by 8 bases, and 16 bases separated the two germline ends.

In its sample, this clone was seen once. The chain combines TRBV4-3 with TRBJ2-7; tentative D call: TRBD1 (6 bases). CDR3 length equals 15 residues. V lost 1 base and J 2 bases, leaving 12 bases between the germline ends. Germline V gives CDR1 LGHNA, CDR2 YSLEER. The CDR3 here is CASSQANRVTYEQYF. Written as DNA, the CDR3 is TGCGCCAGCAGCCAAGCGAACAGGGTAACCTACGAGCAGTACTTC.

Only a few counts were recorded for this clone. The V gene is TRBV6-2 or TRBV6-3, the J gene TRBJ2-7, with TRBD1 matching 7 bases. The V gene end was trimmed by 1 base and the J gene end by 4 bases; junction bases not matched to a gene: 7. Germline V gene data show CDR1 as MNHEY and CDR2 as SVGEGT. The CDR3 runs to 15 residues. CDR3 amino acids: CASSYFQGDSYEQYF. The CDR3, as DNA: TGTGCCAGCAGTTACTTCCAGGGGGATTCGTACGAGCAGTACTTC.

There are a few counts of this clone. The CDR3, as DNA: TGTGCTAGTGCAGGGGTCGCCAAAAACATTCAGTACTTC. Encoded protein: CASAGVAKNIQYF. The rearrangement joins TRBV12-5 to TRBJ2-4; tentatively, D is TRBD1 (6 bases). Between the trimmed V and J ends, which lost 7 bases and 1 base, there was a span of 8 bases. Per the germline V gene, CDR1 is LGHNT and CDR2 is FRNRAP. This CDR3 spans 13 amino acids.

The chain carries TRBV27 and TRBJ2-7, with D unclear. V was pared by 3 bases and J by 0 bases, with 12 bases between. This CDR3 is built from 15 residues. Germline CDR1 is MNHEY and CDR2 is SMNVEV (reference sequence). In nucleotides, the CDR3 is TGTGCCAGCAGTTTCTCAGTTACAGACTCCTACGAGCAGTACTTC. This sequence encodes CASSFSVTDSYEQYF.

V and J are TRBV30 and TRBJ1-5, with D perhaps TRBD1 (5 bases). The germline V gene has CDR1 GTSNPN and CDR2 SVGIG (reference sequence). This CDR3 has 13 residues. Deletions cut 3 bases from V and 2 bases from J, with 8 bases between. CDR3 bases: TGTGCCTGGAGCAGGGTCGGCAATCAGCCCCAGCATTTT. Protein sequence: CAWSRVGNQPQHF.

This clone was detected a few times. The chain links TRBV14 to TRBJ1-1; unclear D gene. The germline V gene encodes CDR1 SGHDN and CDR2 FVKESK. Between the trimmed V and J ends, which lost 1 base and 4 bases, there was a span of 10 bases. This CDR3 is 14 amino acids long. Here the CDR3 DNA reads TGTGCCAGCAGCCAAGTATCATGGGGCACTGAAGCTTTCTTT. Protein sequence: CASSQVSWGTEAFF.

The V call is TRBV5-4, the J call TRBJ1-2; D not certain. The length of the CDR3 is 15 residues. Trimming took 5 bases from V and 5 from J, leaving 19 bases between them. Per germline, CDR1 SGHNT and CDR2 YYREEE (reference sequence). CDR3 DNA: TGTGCCAGCAGTGTCAAGCGGGTAGTCGAATATGGCTACACCTTC. Translating it yields CASSVKRVVEYGYTF.

V usage is TRBV19 and J usage is TRBJ2-3, with 9 bases that match TRBD1. Germline assignment: CDR1 LNHDA and CDR2 SQIVND (reference sequence). The CDR3 runs 15 residues. Trimming removed 5 bases from V and 5 bases from J; junction bases left unmatched: 8. CDR3 region: CASSSYRGLRDTQYF. Here the CDR3 DNA reads TGTGCCAGTAGTTCATACAGGGGGCTGAGAGATACGCAGTATTTT.

J is TRBJ1-2 and V is TRBV5-4, with TRBD1 as a possible D gene (6 bases). Germline V lookup: CDR1 SGHNT, CDR2 YYREEE (reference sequence). This CDR3 has 15 residues. The V end was cut by 4 bases, the J end by 4 bases, with 17 bases between. CDR3 protein: CASSIGPDSFYGYTF. DNA for the CDR3: TGTGCCAGCAGCATTGGGCCGGACAGTTTCTATGGCTACACCTTC.

This chain links TRBV7-8 with TRBJ2-7; D ambiguous. Germline V gene sequence: CDR1 SGHVS, CDR2 FQNEAQ. V lost 1 base and J 1 base, leaving 11 bases between the germline ends. The CDR3 spans 15 residues. The CDR3 bases are TGTGCCAGCAGCTTAGGCGAGACGCATTCCTACGAGCAGTACTTC. It is translated as CASSLGETHSYEQYF. The full variable domain, completed using reference TRBV7-8 and TRBJ2-7, is GAGVSQSPRYKVAKRGQDVALRCDPISGHVSLFWYQQALGQGPEFLTYFQNEAQLDKSGLPSDRFFAERPEGSVSTLKIQRTQQEDSAVYLCASSLGETHSYEQYFGPGTRLTVT.

DNA for the CDR3: TGTGCCAGCAGCACCCAAAGCTCTGGGGCCAACGTCCTGACTTTC. This gives the protein CASSTQSSGANVLTF. J is TRBJ2-6 and V is TRBV7-3; D gene ambiguous. Germline CDR1 SGHTA, CDR2 FQGTGA. Deletions cut 5 bases from V and 0 bases from J, with 8 bases between. The CDR3 loop spans 15 amino acids.

This chain uses TRBV14 with TRBJ2-7; 10 bases agree with TRBD1. Germline assignment: CDR1 SGHDN and CDR2 FVKESK. The CDR3 loop spans 15 amino acids. V gave up 6 bases and J gave up 2 bases; unmatched junction bases: 7. CDR3 bases: TGTGCCAGCAGGAATTCCGGGACAGGGGCCTACGAGCAGTACTTC. This translates into CASRNSGTGAYEQYF.

The genes are TRBV7-2 and TRBJ1-5; no definite D call. V shed 0 bases and J shed 1 base, with 10 bases lying between them. The CDR3 is made up of 16 amino acids. CDR1 is SGHTA, CDR2 FQGNSA, per germline. The CDR3 region is CASSLATGGSNQPQHF. Written as DNA, the CDR3 is TGTGCCAGCAGCTTAGCCACCGGCGGGAGCAATCAGCCCCAGCATTTT. Based on the CDR3 plus reference TRBV7-2 and TRBJ1-5, the full variable domain is GAGVSQSPSNKVTEKGKDVELRCDPISGHTALYWYRQSLGQGLEFLIYFQGNSAPDKSGLPSDRFSAERTGGSVSTLTIQRTQQEDSAVYLCASSLATGGSNQPQHFGDGTRLSIL.

This chain uses TRBV29-1 with TRBJ2-1, with a possible D match to TRBD2 (5 bases). Per germline, CDR1 SQVTM and CDR2 ANQGSEA. V gave up 6 bases and J gave up 3 bases, with 15 bases separating them. The CDR3 length is 14 residues. The CDR3 nucleotides are TGCAGCGTCGATGATTGGGAGAGCTACAATGAGCAGTTCTTC. Protein: CSVDDWESYNEQFF.

The chain uses TRBV7-8 and TRBJ2-5; D call uncertain. The CDR3 length is 15 residues. V lost 1 base, J lost 3 bases, and 12 bases lay in between. Looked up from germline, CDR1 is SGHVS and CDR2 is FQNEAQ. DNA of the CDR3: TGTGCCAGCAGCTTAGGCGCTGGGTGGGAAGAGACCCAGTACTTC. It codes for CASSLGAGWEETQYF.

V usage is TRBV7-9 and J usage is TRBJ1-2; D unclear. In germline, CDR1 is SEHNR, CDR2 FQNEAQ (reference sequence). The length of the CDR3 is 14 residues. V gave up 0 bases and J gave up 2 bases, with 7 bases separating them. The CDR3 DNA reads TGTGCCAGCAGCTTAGCCCGCCTAAACTATGGCTACACCTTC. Protein: CASSLARLNYGYTF.

The V gene is TRBV28, the J gene TRBJ2-7; 7 nucleotides match TRBD2. V trimming: 2 bases; J trimming: 3 bases; junction bases outside the gene matches: 10. Looked up from germline, CDR1 is MDHEN and CDR2 is SYDVKM. The CDR3 sequence is 16 residues long. The DNA of the CDR3 is TGTGCCAGCAGTTTAGGAGGGGCTAGCGGATACTACGAGCAGTACTTC. This translates into CASSLGGASGYYEQYF.